The next 16 T cell receptor beta chains were all read from a single sample in a study of response to subunit inactivated influenza vaccine. MiXCR, applied by TCRdb to the RT-PCR reads, yields one record per CDR3 protein. Of around 300,000 distinct CDR3 sequences in the sample, approximately 23% were seen once. Sequencing used PBMCs from blood, obtained less than 22 months after vaccination. The source of these receptors is a man between 45 and 75 years old who received an inactivated influenza vaccine.

The chain joins TRBV28 to TRBJ2-1; D tentatively fits TRBD1 or TRBD2 (5 bases each). V was clipped by 7 bases and J by 7 bases, with 20 bases between them. In germline, CDR1 is MDHEN, CDR2 SYDVKM. The CDR3 spans 15 residues. The DNA for the CDR3 is TGTGCCAGCATGGGGGTGGGAGCCCTTGGGAATGAGCAGTTCTTC. It codes for CASMGVGALGNEQFF.

This chain joins TRBV3-1 and TRBJ2-2; D uncertain. V shed 1 base and J shed 7 bases, with 10 bases lying between them. The CDR3 contains 14 residues. The V gene's germline CDR1 is LGHDT and CDR2 YNNKEL (reference sequence). Here the CDR3 DNA reads TGTGCCAGCAGCCAAGCAATAGATGGCGGGGAGCTGTTTTTT. It is translated as CASSQAIDGGELFF.

This clonotype was counted at least ten times. The chain is built from TRBV6-2 or TRBV6-3 and TRBJ1-4; D is undetermined. The CDR3 is 14 amino acids. The V and J ends lost 2 bases and 5 bases respectively, with 9 bases between them. Germline V gene data show CDR1 as MNHEY and CDR2 as SVGEGT. In nucleotides, the CDR3 is TGTGCCAGCAGTTACGGCGCGAGAAATGAAAAACTGTTTTTT. Translated: CASSYGARNEKLFF.

V gene TRBV5-1 combines with J gene TRBJ2-5, with TRBD2 matching over 7 bases. CDR3 length: 14 amino acids. V lost 4 bases, J lost 5 bases, and 8 bases stayed unmatched. Looked up from germline, CDR1 is SGHRS and CDR2 is YFSETQ. CDR3 in amino acids: CASSLSGPGETQYF. The DNA for the CDR3 is TGCGCCAGCAGCCTTAGCGGGCCCGGGGAGACCCAGTACTTC. Full variable domain (outside the CDR3, taken from reference TRBV5-1 and TRBJ2-5): KAGVTQTPRYLIKTRGQQVTLSCSPISGHRSVSWYQQTPGQGLQFLFEYFSETQRNKGNFPGRFSGRQFSNSRSEMNVSTLELGDSALYLCASSLSGPGETQYFGPGTRLLVL.

This clonotype was observed a handful of times. The chain carries TRBV20-1 and TRBJ2-3, with TRBD2 matching 7 bases. V gave up 6 bases and J gave up 8 bases; unmatched junction bases: 20. CDR1 DFQATT and CDR2 SNEGSKA come from the germline V gene (reference sequence). The CDR3 extends over 16 amino acids. CDR3 nucleotide sequence: TGCAGTGCCGCTCGCGCCGGGCTAGCGGCGGAAGGTACGCAGTATTTT. Its translation is CSAARAGLAAEGTQYF.

The chain is built from TRBV18 and TRBJ1-5; possible D gene TRBD1, 6 bases. The CDR3 is 14 amino acids. Between the trimmed V and J ends, which lost 2 bases and 1 base, there was a span of 6 bases. Germline loops: CDR1 KGHSH, CDR2 LQKENI. CDR3 protein: CASSPGTSNQPQHF. The CDR3 region has the DNA TGTGCCAGCTCACCAGGGACAAGCAATCAGCCCCAGCATTTT.

This clonotype has a single count. The V call is TRBV5-4, the J call TRBJ2-3, with TRBD2 matching over 9 bases. The V gene end was trimmed by 0 bases and the J gene end by 4 bases; junction bases not matched to a gene: 15. The CDR3 totals 19 residues. From germline, CDR1 is SGHNT and CDR2 YYREEE (reference sequence). The CDR3, as DNA: TGTGCCAGCAGCTTGGTGTTGCCTGCGGGAGGGTATTGGCCAGATACGCAGTATTTT. Its translation is CASSLVLPAGGYWPDTQYF. Combining the CDR3 with reference TRBV5-4 and TRBJ2-3 gives the whole variable domain ETGVTQSPTHLIKTRGQQVTLRCSSQSGHNTVSWYQQALGQGPQFIFQYYREEENGRGNFPPRFSGLQFPNYSSELNVNALELDDSALYLCASSLVLPAGGYWPDTQYFGPGTRLTVL.

As for this clonotype: The junction departs from germline at one end; a sequencing error may be responsible. The chain has TRBV20-1 and TRBJ1-1, with 7 bases fitting TRBD1. Looked up from germline, CDR1 is DFQATT and CDR2 is SNEGSKA (reference sequence). CDR3 length equals 16 residues. In DNA form, the CDR3 reads TGCAGTGCTCCCCCTGGGTCGGGACAGATGAACACTAAAGCTTTCTTT. Encoded protein: CSAPPGSGQMNTKAFF.

This chain uses TRBV20-1 with TRBJ2-1; 12 bases map to TRBD2. CDR3 size: 16 residues. Germline lookup yields CDR1 DFQATT and CDR2 SNEGSKA (reference sequence). J lost 0 bases, V lost 6 bases, and 6 bases had no gene match. CDR3 in amino acids: CSATTSGSISYNEQFF. For the CDR3, the DNA is TGCAGTGCAACGACTAGCGGGAGTATCTCCTACAATGAGCAGTTCTTC.

The V and J genes are TRBV3-1 and TRBJ2-3; D ambiguous. V lost 6 bases to trimming and J lost 5 bases, with 18 bases between them. This CDR3 spans 15 amino acids. Per germline, CDR1 LGHDT and CDR2 YNNKEL (reference sequence). This CDR3 is CASRLSGFRGDTQYF. CDR3 bases: TGTGCCAGCAGACTATCTGGCTTCCGAGGAGATACGCAGTATTTT.

This clonotype was seen a few times. The chain links TRBV20-1 to TRBJ1-2; 10 nucleotides align to TRBD1. The CDR3 is 13 amino acids. Looked up from germline, CDR1 is DFQATT and CDR2 is SNEGSKA (reference sequence). V shed 0 bases and J 13 bases; nucleotides not matched to a gene: 8. The chain's CDR3 is CSARDNVGQGPTF. CDR3 coding DNA: TGCAGTGCTAGAGATAATGTGGGACAGGGGCCCACCTTC.

This clonotype was found a few times. The chain couples TRBV5-1 to TRBJ1-2; TRBD1 matches 11 bases. Germline V gives CDR1 SGHRS, CDR2 YFSETQ. The length of the CDR3 is 16 residues. The trim removed 5 bases at V and 2 bases at J, leaving 8 bases unmatched. The CDR3 DNA reads TGCGCCAGCAGGCAGGACAGGGGGCTTAGCAACTATGGCTACACCTTC. It translates to CASRQDRGLSNYGYTF.

In this sample, this clonotype turned up a few times. The chain links TRBV20-1 to TRBJ2-5; D might be TRBD1 (5 bases). The CDR3 is made up of 13 amino acids. Germline loops: CDR1 DFQATT, CDR2 SNEGSKA (reference sequence). The V end lost 3 bases, the J end lost 3 bases, and 11 bases lay between the germline ends. CDR3 nucleotides: TGCAGTGCTAGTGATGGCAGGGAAGAGACCCAGTACTTC. It codes for CSASDGREETQYF.

The chain joins TRBV9 to TRBJ1-3; 9 bases agree with TRBD1. V was pared by 1 base and J by 2 bases, with 1 base of the junction left unmatched. Germline values: CDR1 SGDLS, CDR2 YYNGEE. The CDR3 has 15 residues. The CDR3 sequence is CASSVRQGAGNTIYF. The CDR3 region has the DNA TGTGCCAGCAGCGTAAGACAGGGGGCTGGAAACACCATATATTTT.

This clonotype was detected a few times. The V gene is TRBV6-5, the J gene TRBJ2-2; no reliable D call. V was trimmed by 8 bases and J by 2 bases, leaving 18 bases between them. CDR3 length equals 16 residues. The V gene's germline CDR1 is MNHEY and CDR2 SVGAGI. The CDR3 DNA is TGTGCCAGCGGTCTACCCCCGGGCTTCAACACCGGGGAGCTGTTTTTT. Translated: CASGLPPGFNTGELFF.

The chain is built from TRBV10-3 and TRBJ2-1, with D perhaps TRBD2 (5 bases). Trimming removed 6 bases from V and 7 bases from J, with 19 bases in between. Germline CDR1 reads ENHRY; CDR2 reads SYGVKD. The CDR3 spans 15 residues. The CDR3 DNA sequence: TGTGCCATCAGCCCCGTCCTAGACGGAGGTAATGAGCAGTTCTTC. It yields the protein CAISPVLDGGNEQFF.